The clone carrying this T cell receptor (beta chain) was observed at least ten times. The source of the sample is a study of CD8+CD57+ T cells in acquired aplastic anemia. The CDR3 extends over 15 amino acids. CDR1 and CDR2 from the germline V gene are DFQATT and SNEGSKA (reference sequence). Losses at the gene ends were 5 bases for V and 2 bases for J; bases not matched to a gene: 12. The use of genomic DNA as template underpinned the TCR beta VDJ and CDR3 profiling. TCRdb fed the reads into MiXCR, producing one record per CDR3 protein. The sample lists 150,000 to 200,000 distinct CDR3 sequences, over 60% occurring once.

This sequence joins TRBV20-1 and TRBJ2-7, with 7 bases lining up with TRBD2. This receptor was taken from a human donor with severe aplastic anemia or a healthy control (not recorded which). Sequenced material: sorted CD4+, CD8+, or CD8+CD57+ T cells (not recorded which) from PBMCs. For the CDR3, the DNA is TGCAGTGCTTCCCCCCCGACTAGCCCGGCCTACGAGCAGTACTTC. Protein product: CSASPPTSPAYEQYF.